What follows describes a single T cell receptor (beta chain). The antigen this receptor binds is unknown. One base away there is no much larger clone; base qualities are not given. This sample is part of a study of blood T cell repertoires in COVID-19 (dated by TCRdb to 2020 to 2022). Concerning the study at large: Samples covering the acute and convalescent phases of COVID-19 were provided by collaborators in the United States, Italy and Spain. Nearly every sample came with metadata listing a de-identified subject ID, COVID-19 status, age in years and sex. The material from the prospective study consisted of cDNA or gDNA derived from T cells, B-cell-depleted T cells, or PBMCs. Samples were obtained from the ongoing ImmuneRACE study (first 160 participants) and from about 1,300 subjects provided by 6 global collaborators. The dataset comprised deeply sampled blood TCRbeta repertoires from subjects exposed to, actively infected with, or recovered from COVID-19. The repertoires were released in a freely available public database intended as a resource for research on the immune response to SARS-CoV-2. Where HLA class I and class II types were available, the types were taken from metadata supplied by the sample provider, not from assay-based typing. Summary of the overall study and its limitations: The amount of clinical and demographic metadata varied by source and participant and was provided uncurated.

The immunoSEQ Assay, a bias-controlled multiplex PCR, was used to amplify TCRbeta CDR3 regions from genomic DNA. In the original analysis: The number of nucleated cells in each sample was estimated from the amplification of reference gene primers within the assay. To quantify the absolute abundance of each unique TCRbeta CDR3 rearrangement, sequence reads were collapsed and filtered. For each sample, productive Simpson clonality was calculated as the square root of Simpson's diversity index across productive rearrangements. TCRdb obtained this table from immuneACCESS and retained in-frame rearrangements with V and J assigned. These tables miss some clones; where compared with another copy, unresolved V genes account for less than half of the shortfall, and the remainder is unexplained. Clonal size and the V and J genes are those of that table, whereas D and trimming came from the DNA. The sample table holds 100,000 or so clones, of which more than 65% were seen once. The ten largest account for over 30% of the sample.

The collaborating institutions used their own protocols to collect whole blood in K2EDTA tubes. Collaborator samples were shipped for TCRbeta analysis as frozen whole blood, isolated PBMCs, or DNA extracted from either sample type. The clonotype originates from a man aged 70 or older with active or convalescent COVID-19. Sequencing used peripheral blood.

The sequence in DNA is TGTGCCAGCAGCATCCCACAGGGAGCAGGAAACACCATATATTTT. Its translation is CASSIPQGAGNTIYF. The sequence joins TRBV5-4 to TRBJ1-3; TRBD1 might be the D gene, on 6 matching bases. V is clipped by 4 bases and J by 4 bases, and the sequence between their germline boundaries is 15 bases long. The CDR3 contains 15 residues, cysteine and phenylalanine counted. Only CDR3 DNA remains: 45 bases, in frame from the first base. The germline V gene (reference sequence) specifies SGHNT as CDR1 and YYREEE as CDR2.